The sample holds many counts of the clone carrying this TCR beta chain. TCRdb ran MiXCR on the 5' RACE reads and lists one entry per CDR3 protein. The top ten clones hold around 4% of a sample with 100,000 to 120,000 distinct CDR3 sequences, over 10% of them seen once. The record originates from a study of early T cells in non-severe SARS-CoV-2 infection. This CDR3 spans 13 amino acids. Germline V lookup: CDR1 MNHNS, CDR2 SASEGT. The ends lost 11 bases at V and 5 bases at J; junction bases unmatched: 11. The TCR sequence derives from an adult who was a healthcare worker with PCR-confirmed SARS-CoV-2 infection or an uninfected control (not recorded which). This sample comprised whole blood, obtained at baseline. V and J are TRBV6-1 and TRBJ1-1, with 7 bases aligning to TRBD1. The CDR3 reads CAGTGALSTEAFF. CDR3 sequence (DNA): TGTGCCGGAACAGGGGCTTTGAGTACTGAAGCTTTCTTT.